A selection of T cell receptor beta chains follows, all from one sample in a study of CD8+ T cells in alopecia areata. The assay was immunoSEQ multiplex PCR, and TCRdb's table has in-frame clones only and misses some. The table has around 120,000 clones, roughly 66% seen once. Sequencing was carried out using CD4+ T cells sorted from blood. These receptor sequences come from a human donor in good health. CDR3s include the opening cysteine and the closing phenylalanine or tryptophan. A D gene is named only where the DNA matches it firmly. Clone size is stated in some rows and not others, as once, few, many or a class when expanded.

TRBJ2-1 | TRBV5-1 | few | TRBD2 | CASSTSGVSYNEQFF | TGCGCCAGCAGCACTAGCGGGGTCTCCTACAATGAGCAGTTCTTC
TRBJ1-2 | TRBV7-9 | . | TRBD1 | CASSLWVGTDGYTF | TGTGCCAGCAGCTTATGGGTCGGGACAGATGGCTACACCTTC
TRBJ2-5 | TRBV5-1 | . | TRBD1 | CASSFGYRGTQETQYF | TGCGCCAGCAGCTTCGGTTACAGGGGAACCCAAGAGACCCAGTACTTC
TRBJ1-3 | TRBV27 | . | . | CASSTGLRNTIYF | TGTGCCAGCAGCACGGGGTTAAGAAACACCATATATTTT
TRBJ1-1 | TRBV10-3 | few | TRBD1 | CAIRGQGAGGNTEAFF | TGTGCCATCAGGGGACAGGGGGCTGGCGGGAACACTGAAGCTTTCTTT
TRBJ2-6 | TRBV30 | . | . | CAWSVQLAGANVLTF | TGTGCCTGGAGTGTACAATTAGCTGGGGCCAACGTCCTGACTTTC
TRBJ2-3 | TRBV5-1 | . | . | CASSLDGGRTDTQYF | TGCGCCAGCAGCTTGGACGGAGGAAGGACAGATACGCAGTATTTT
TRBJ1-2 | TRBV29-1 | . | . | CSVDGRQRLYGYTF | TGCAGCGTTGACGGCAGACAGAGGCTCTATGGCTACACCTTC
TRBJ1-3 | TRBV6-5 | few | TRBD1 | CASRPGGVSGNTIYF | TGTGCCAGCAGGCCAGGGGGGGTCTCTGGAAACACCATATATTTT
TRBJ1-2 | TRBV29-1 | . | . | CSVVTAGAYGYTF | TGCAGCGTTGTAACAGCGGGGGCATATGGCTACACCTTC
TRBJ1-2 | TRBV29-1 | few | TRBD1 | CSVVSGQGFDGYTF | TGCAGCGTTGTTTCAGGACAGGGATTCGATGGCTACACCTTC
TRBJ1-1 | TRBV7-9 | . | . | CASSLGAGASTEAFF | TGTGCCAGCAGCTTAGGGGCCGGTGCGTCCACTGAAGCTTTCTTT
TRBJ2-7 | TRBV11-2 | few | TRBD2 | CASSFTSGGVSSYEQYF | TGTGCCAGCAGCTTTACTAGCGGGGGGGTGAGCTCCTACGAGCAGTACTTC
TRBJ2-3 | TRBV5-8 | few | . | CASSLRGGNTQYF | TGTGCCAGCAGCTTGAGGGGCGGGAATACGCAGTATTTT
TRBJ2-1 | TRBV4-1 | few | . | CASSQMTAYNEQFF | TGCGCCAGCAGCCAAATGACCGCATACAATGAGCAGTTCTTC
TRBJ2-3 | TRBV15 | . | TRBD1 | CATNDRGDTQYF | TGTGCCACCAATGACAGGGGAGATACGCAGTATTTT
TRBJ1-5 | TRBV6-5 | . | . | CASRLGFQPQHF | TGTGCCAGCAGATTAGGGTTCCAGCCCCAGCATTTT
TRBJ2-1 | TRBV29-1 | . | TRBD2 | CSVLPASSGGANEQFF | TGCAGCGTCCTACCGGCCTCTAGCGGGGGGGCCAATGAGCAGTTCTTC
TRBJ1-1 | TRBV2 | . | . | CASNGEDTEAFF | TGTGCCAGCAACGGTGAGGACACTGAAGCTTTCTTT
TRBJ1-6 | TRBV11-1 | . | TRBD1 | CASSTGQGNSPLHF | TGTGCCAGCAGCACGGGACAGGGTAATTCACCCCTCCACTTT
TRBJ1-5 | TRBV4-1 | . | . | CASSQDPGENQPQHF | TGCGCCAGCAGCCAAGATCCGGGGGAGAATCAGCCCCAGCATTTT
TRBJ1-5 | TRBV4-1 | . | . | CASSQDLNRPQHF | TGCGCCAGCAGCCAAGACCTTAACCGGCCCCAGCATTTT
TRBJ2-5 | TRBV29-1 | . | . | CSVGTTSSETQYF | TGCAGCGTTGGGACTACTAGCTCAGAGACCCAGTACTTC
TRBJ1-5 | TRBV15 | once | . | CATSTITGQPQHF | TGTGCCACCAGCACGATTACCGGTCAGCCCCAGCATTTT
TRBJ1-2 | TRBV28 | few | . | CASSLSSYGYTF | TGTGCCAGCAGTTTATCCAGCTATGGCTACACCTTC
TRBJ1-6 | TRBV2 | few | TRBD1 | CASRRTGGTDSPLHF | TGTGCCAGCAGGAGGACAGGGGGGACGGATTCACCCCTCCACTTT
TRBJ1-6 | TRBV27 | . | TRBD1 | CASSMRETGGRLALHF | TGTGCCAGCAGCATGAGAGAGACAGGGGGTCGATTGGCCCTCCACTTT
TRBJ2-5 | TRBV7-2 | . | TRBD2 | CASSQTRGAKMTQYF | TGTGCCAGCAGCCAAACGCGGGGGGCCAAAATGACCCAGTACTTC
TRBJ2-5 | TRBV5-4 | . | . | CASSLGSGTVPEGTQYF | TGTGCCAGCAGCTTGGGGTCGGGGACAGTCCCGGAGGGGACCCAGTACTTC
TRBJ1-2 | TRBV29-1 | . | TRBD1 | CSVLGQGGGYTF | TGCAGCGTGCTGGGACAGGGTGGTGGCTACACCTTC
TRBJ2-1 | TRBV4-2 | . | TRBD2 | CASSHLAGGDEQFF | TGTGCCAGCAGCCACCTAGCGGGGGGGGATGAGCAGTTCTTC
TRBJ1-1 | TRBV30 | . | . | CAWRLGGGMNTEAFF | TGTGCCTGGAGGCTGGGTGGGGGAATGAACACTGAAGCTTTCTTT
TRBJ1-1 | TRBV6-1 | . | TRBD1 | CASRGLTGWLEAFF | TGTGCCAGCAGGGGGTTGACAGGGTGGCTTGAAGCTTTCTTT
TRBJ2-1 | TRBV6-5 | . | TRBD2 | CASSLGRNYNEQFF | TGTGCCAGCAGTCTCGGGAGGAACTACAATGAGCAGTTCTTC
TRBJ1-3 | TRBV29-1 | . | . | CSAADPPTIYF | TGCAGCGCCGCCGATCCACCAACCATATATTTT
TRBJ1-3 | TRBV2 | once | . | CASSVWQVSGNTIYF | TGTGCCAGCAGTGTGTGGCAGGTCTCTGGAAACACCATATATTTT
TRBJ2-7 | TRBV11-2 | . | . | CASSLKYEQYF | TGTGCCAGCAGCTTGAAGTACGAGCAGTACTTC
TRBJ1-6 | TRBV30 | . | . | CAWSGHRRQSPLHF | TGTGCCTGGAGTGGACATCGACGCCAATCACCCCTCCACTTT
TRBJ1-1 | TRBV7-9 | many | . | CASSFEGVGTEAFF | TGTGCCAGCAGCTTCGAGGGGGTGGGAACTGAAGCTTTCTTT
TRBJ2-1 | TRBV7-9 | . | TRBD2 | CASSLVWAGLAAAEQFF | TGTGCCAGCAGCTTAGTTTGGGCGGGACTAGCGGCGGCTGAGCAGTTCTTC
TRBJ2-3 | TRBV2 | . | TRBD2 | CASTRTSGADTQYF | TGTGCCAGCACCCGGACTAGCGGGGCAGATACGCAGTATTTT
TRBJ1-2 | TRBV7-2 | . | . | CASSRLRGAQSYTF | TGTGCCAGCAGCCGCCTGAGGGGGGCGCAGAGCTACACCTTC
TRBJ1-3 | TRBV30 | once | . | CARDGSEKSGNTIYF | TGTGCCCGGGACGGCAGTGAAAAATCTGGAAACACCATATATTTT
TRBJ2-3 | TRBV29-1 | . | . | CSVEPDHTDTQYF | TGCAGCGTTGAACCTGACCACACAGATACGCAGTATTTT